A single sample gave rise to the 10 T cell receptor beta chains below, sequenced in a study of memory B cells and T cells in multiple sclerosis. Measured with immunoSEQ multiplex PCR; TCRdb has only the in-frame clones, and not every one. The sample lists fewer than 15,000 clones; 69% were seen once. Source material: memory (CD45RO+) CD4+ T cells from blood. The receptors stem from a human donor with multiple sclerosis.

This chain uses TRBV6-5 with TRBJ2-7; possibly TRBD2 for D (6 bases). V was trimmed by 4 bases and J by 2 bases, leaving 12 bases between them. Per germline, CDR1 MNHEY and CDR2 SVGAGI. This CDR3 spans 14 amino acids. Here the CDR3 reads CASSLSGSTYEQYF. DNA for the CDR3: TGTGCCAGCAGTTTGAGCGGGTCTACCTACGAGCAGTACTTC.

In its sample, this clone was seen a few times. The rearrangement links TRBV7-9 to TRBJ2-1; D uncertain. Per the germline V gene, CDR1 is SEHNR and CDR2 is FQNEAQ (reference sequence). V lost 5 bases and J 8 bases, leaving 13 bases between the germline ends. The CDR3 runs to 13 residues. CDR3 coding DNA: TGTGCCAGCAGCCGACCAGCTAGATATGAGCAGTTCTTC. Amino acids: CASSRPARYEQFF.

This clone was seen only a few times. The chain links TRBV5-6 to TRBJ1-1; a possible D gene is TRBD1 (6 bases). Germline-derived CDR1 and CDR2 are SGHDT and YYEEEE. Trimming cost V 4 bases and J 11 bases, with 18 bases left between them. The CDR3 totals 13 residues. The CDR3 nucleotides read TGTGCCAGCAGCCCTAAGGACGGGAGGGGGGCTTTCTTT. Translating it yields CASSPKDGRGAFF.

This CDR3 reads CASSPGLAGLTDTQYF. In DNA form, the CDR3 reads TGCGCCAGCAGCCCGGGACTAGCGGGACTCACAGATACGCAGTATTTT. J is TRBJ2-3 and V is TRBV5-1; TRBD2 agrees at 13 bases. The CDR3 totals 16 residues. The trim removed 4 bases at V and 2 bases at J, leaving 4 bases unmatched. Germline loops: CDR1 SGHRS, CDR2 YFSETQ.

This chain uses TRBV5-1 with TRBJ1-3, with D uncertain. CDR3 length: 15 residues. Germline V gene lookup returns CDR1 SGHRS and CDR2 YFSETQ. Trimming pared 0 bases from V and 2 bases from J, leaving 9 bases between. CDR3 region: CASSLALQTGNTIYF. CDR3 sequence (DNA): TGCGCCAGCAGCTTGGCTTTGCAGACTGGAAACACCATATATTTT.

V and J are TRBV6-1 and TRBJ2-5, with 8 bases lining up with TRBD2. This CDR3 has 16 residues. Germline lookup yields CDR1 MNHNS and CDR2 SASEGT. The junction had 14 bases not matched to a gene; V was cut back by 4 bases and J by 7 bases. The CDR3 loop is CASSVPGGAGVGTQYF. CDR3 DNA sequence: TGTGCCAGCAGTGTCCCTGGGGGAGCGGGGGTGGGGACCCAGTACTTC.

The chain couples TRBV11-1 to TRBJ2-7, with D tentatively TRBD2 (6 bases). The length of the CDR3 is 15 residues. CDR1 is SGHAT, CDR2 FQDESV, per germline (reference sequence). The V gene lost 5 bases and the J gene lost 2 bases, with 16 bases spanning the gap. The CDR3 region is CASSRTRTGAYEQYF. As DNA, the CDR3 is TGTGCCAGCAGCCGTACTAGGACGGGGGCCTACGAGCAGTACTTC.

The chain is built from TRBV7-8 and TRBJ2-3, with 11 bases identical to TRBD2. This CDR3 spans 17 amino acids. Per the germline V gene, CDR1 is SGHVS and CDR2 is FQNEAQ. V gave up 1 base and J gave up 5 bases; unmatched junction bases: 8. The CDR3 sequence: CASSLEVAGGPGDTQYF. The CDR3 DNA follows: TGTGCCAGCAGCTTAGAGGTAGCGGGAGGGCCTGGAGATACGCAGTATTTT. Supplemented by reference TRBV7-8 and TRBJ2-3, the full variable domain reads GAGVSQSPRYKVAKRGQDVALRCDPISGHVSLFWYQQALGQGPEFLTYFQNEAQLDKSGLPSDRFFAERPEGSVSTLKIQRTQQEDSAVYLCASSLEVAGGPGDTQYFGPGTRLTVL.

The chain links TRBV7-2 to TRBJ2-7; TRBD2 aligns across 8 bases. The germline V gene encodes CDR1 SGHTA and CDR2 FQGNSA. CDR3 length: 16 amino acids. The ends lost 5 bases at V and 1 base at J; junction bases unmatched: 10. The CDR3 DNA reads as TGTGCCAGCAGCCGCACCGGGACTAGTGTTTCCTACGAGCAGTACTTC. Protein sequence: CASSRTGTSVSYEQYF.

The gene calls are TRBV5-1 and TRBJ1-4; D not certain. There are 15 residues in the CDR3. Looked up from germline, CDR1 is SGHRS and CDR2 is YFSETQ. The germline V and J ends were trimmed by 4 bases and 0 bases, with 10 bases remaining between them. The CDR3 is CASSRGLATNEKLFF. The CDR3 DNA is TGCGCCAGCAGCAGAGGGTTGGCAACTAATGAAAAACTGTTTTTT.